A single sample gave rise to the 16 T cell receptor beta chains below, sequenced in a study of post-analysis software for immune sequencing data. The library was made from cDNA and included unique molecular identifiers. TCRdb ran MiXCR on the PCR reads and lists one entry per CDR3 protein. The table shows a few hundred thousand distinct CDR3 sequences, with approximately 34% occurring only once. Their antigens remain unidentified. Whole-study results and caveats: Elevated frequency relative to controls characterized several TRBV segments in patients, TRBV5-6, TRBV5-1 and TRBV20-1 among them.

Sequenced input: blood. The receptors were sampled from a girl aged 5 to 17 with multiple sclerosis.

The gene calls are TRBV6-6 and TRBJ2-1; TRBD1 or TRBD2 may be the D gene (8 bases each). The CDR3 consists of 15 residues. V was shortened by 8 bases and J by 7 bases, with 21 bases between the two germline ends. Germline CDR1 and CDR2: MNHNY and SVGAGI (reference sequence). The CDR3 bases are TGTGCCAGCTTACGGGAGGGACAGGATTGGAATGAGCAGTTCTTC. Protein sequence: CASLREGQDWNEQFF.

This chain links TRBV20-1 with TRBJ2-1; the match to TRBD1 covers 8 bases. This CDR3 region has 18 residues. The germline CDR1 and CDR2 sequences are DFQATT and SNEGSKA (reference sequence). V was pared by 7 bases and J by 3 bases, with 20 bases of the junction left unmatched. CDR3 protein: CSVPTGTGNSDYYNEQFF. CDR3 nucleotides: TGCAGTGTTCCTACCGGGACAGGCAATAGCGATTACTACAATGAGCAGTTCTTC.

As for this clonotype: A much more abundant neighbour one base away suggests this may be a read error. V gene TRBV7-9 combines with J gene TRBJ2-1; D gene unclear. The germline CDR1 and CDR2 sequences are SEHNR and FQNEAQ (reference sequence). With 11 bases removed from V and 5 bases from J, the gap between germline ends came to 19 bases. The CDR3 loop spans 14 amino acids. In nucleotides, the CDR3 is TGTGCCTCGGTCCTCAGCAGGCCCGACAATGAGCAGTTCTTC. Its translation: CASVLSRPDNEQFF.

This clonotype has a count of ten or more. The chain is built from TRBV7-2 and TRBJ2-1, with 8 bases fitting TRBD2. V gave up 1 base and J gave up 6 bases; unmatched junction bases: 14. The CDR3 spans 18 residues. Germline lookup yields CDR1 SGHTA and CDR2 FQGNSA. The CDR3 DNA reads as TGTGCCAGCAGCTTAGTTCTTCCGTCGGGAGGGCCGAGCAATGAGCAGTTCTTC. Translation gives CASSLVLPSGGPSNEQFF.

This clonotype was observed once. CDR3 sequence reads: CASSLDASGAGKNIQYF. DNA of the CDR3: TGTGCCAGCAGCTTAGACGCTAGCGGGGCGGGCAAAAACATTCAGTACTTC. J is TRBJ2-4 and V is TRBV7-2; 9 bases agree with TRBD2. The CDR3 has 17 residues. Germline CDR1 SGHTA, CDR2 FQGNSA. The junction had 7 bases not matched to a gene; V was cut back by 1 base and J by 3 bases. Together with reference TRBV7-2 and TRBJ2-4, the CDR3 gives the full variable domain: GAGVSQSPSNKVTEKGKDVELRCDPISGHTALYWYRQSLGQGLEFLIYFQGNSAPDKSGLPSDRFSAERTGGSVSTLTIQRTQQEDSAVYLCASSLDASGAGKNIQYFGAGTRLSVL.

The chain combines TRBV12-3 or TRBV12-4 with TRBJ1-4; no reliable D call. CDR3 length: 15 residues. The V end lost 9 bases, the J end lost 0 bases, and 14 bases lay between the germline ends. The CDR3 DNA sequence: TGTGCCAGTTCCTTTAGCGCTACAACTAATGAAAAACTGTTTTTT. The encoded protein is CASSFSATTNEKLFF.

The chain recombines TRBV12-3 or TRBV12-4 with TRBJ2-3, with 9 bases identical to TRBD2. The V and J ends lost 3 bases and 1 base, in that order; junction bases with no gene match: 2. The CDR3 is 15 amino acids. The CDR3 DNA sequence: TGTGCCAGCAGTTTTTGGACTAGCGGCACAGATACGCAGTATTTT. Translating it yields CASSFWTSGTDTQYF.

This clonotype has at least ten counts. The V gene is TRBV9, the J gene TRBJ1-1; a weak D match, TRBD1 (5 bases). Trimming stripped 2 bases from V and 1 base from J, with 9 bases between. Germline CDR1 is SGDLS and CDR2 is YYNGEE. The CDR3 sequence is 14 residues long. In DNA form, the CDR3 reads TGTGCCAGCAGCGTCGACAGAGAGAACACTGAAGCTTTCTTT. Residues: CASSVDRENTEAFF. Filled out from reference TRBV9 and TRBJ1-1, the complete variable domain reads DSGVTQTPKHLITATGQRVTLRCSPRSGDLSVYWYQQSLDQGLQFLIQYYNGEERAKGNILERFSAQQFPDLHSELNLSSLELGDSALYFCASSVDRENTEAFFGQGTRLTVV.

With regard to this clonotype: A much larger clone lies a single base off, so this may be a read error. The rearrangement joins TRBV28 to TRBJ1-4; D is perhaps TRBD1 (5 bases). This CDR3 is 16 amino acids long. Germline CDR1 and CDR2: MDHEN and SYDVKM. CDR3 in DNA: TGTGCCAGCAGTTTAAAGGGGCTTGCAACTAATGAAGAACTGTTTTTT. The encoded protein is CASSLKGLATNEELFF.

This clonotype was picked up a small number of times. A much larger clone lies one base from this, so it may be a read error. V gene TRBV7-2 combines with J gene TRBJ1-2, with 7 bases lining up with TRBD1. Unmatched junction bases numbered 11, after V lost 11 bases and J lost 8 bases. Germline V gene lookup returns CDR1 SGHTA and CDR2 FQGNSA. The CDR3 consists of 12 residues. CDR3 region: CALPMTGMGYTF. The CDR3 bases are TGTGCCTTGCCCATGACAGGGATGGGCTACACCTTC. Full variable domain (outside the CDR3, taken from reference TRBV7-2 and TRBJ1-2): GAGVSQSPSNKVTEKGKDVELRCDPISGHTALYWYRQSLGQGLEFLIYFQGNSAPDKSGLPSDRFSAERTGGSVSTLTIQRTQQEDSAVYLCALPMTGMGYTFGSGTRLTVV.

This clonotype was found many times. This sequence joins TRBV21-1 and TRBJ1-2. TRBV21-1 is a listed pseudogene. This CDR3 region has 15 residues. This chain's CDR3 is CASSKVTDPNYGYTF. Written as DNA, the CDR3 is TGTGCCAGCAGCAAAGTAACAGACCCTAACTATGGCTACACCTTC.

Ten or more counts support this clonotype. This chain joins TRBV6-1 and TRBJ2-1, with a weak D call TRBD2 (5 bases). This CDR3 contains 17 residues. Germline V lookup: CDR1 MNHNS, CDR2 SASEGT. Trimming pared 3 bases from V and 8 bases from J, leaving 23 bases between. The CDR3 sequence: CASSDAGPSSPGYEQFF. The CDR3 DNA reads TGTGCCAGCAGTGACGCCGGGCCTAGCTCCCCCGGGTATGAGCAGTTCTTC.

The chain combines TRBV5-4 with TRBJ2-5, with D maybe TRBD2 (6 bases). This CDR3 is 15 amino acids long. V gave up 0 bases and J gave up 1 base, with 10 bases separating them. Germline assignment: CDR1 SGHNT and CDR2 YYREEE (reference sequence). The CDR3: CASSLAGGLQETQYF. For the CDR3, the DNA is TGTGCCAGCAGCTTGGCCGGGGGACTCCAAGAGACCCAGTACTTC.

Only a few counts were recorded for this clonotype. A read error may explain this, as a much larger clone is one base away. The chain employs TRBV5-5 and TRBJ2-3; 7 bases match TRBD2. CDR1 is SGHKS and CDR2 is YYEKEE in the germline V gene (reference sequence). The CDR3 spans 16 residues. CDR3 sequence: CASSFPAGVDTVTQYF. The CDR3 nucleotides are TGTGCCAGCAGCTTTCCGGCGGGAGTAGACACAGTTACGCAGTATTTT.

This clonotype was seen just once. V is TRBV20-1 and J is TRBJ2-1; D possibly corresponds to TRBD2 (6 bases). The ends were cut back, 4 bases at V and 8 bases at J, with 9 bases in the middle. The CDR3 loop spans 11 amino acids. Germline lookup yields CDR1 DFQATT and CDR2 SNEGSKA (reference sequence). The CDR3 bases are TGCAGTGCTACACGGGGGTATGAGCAGTTCTTC. This codes for CSATRGYEQFF.

This clonotype occurred many times. The chain combines TRBV7-2 with TRBJ1-2; D uncertain. V lost 2 bases to trimming and J lost 4 bases, with 11 bases between them. CDR3 length: 14 amino acids. Germline assignment: CDR1 SGHTA and CDR2 FQGNSA. CDR3 residues: CASSLYGSSYGYTF. The CDR3 coding sequence is TGTGCCAGCAGCTTATACGGCAGCTCCTATGGCTACACCTTC.